Presented here are 23 T cell receptor beta chains from one specimen sequenced in a study of cytomegalovirus exposure and HLA in healthy donors. In the PCR, 60 Vbeta and 13 Jbeta primers were used. Method: immunoSEQ multiplex PCR; TCRdb's copy keeps in-frame clones and lacks some. The data show fewer than 250,000 clones, with about 83% seen just once and around 16% held by the top ten. Sample: PBMCs. The receptors derive from a middle-aged man in good health and CMV-seronegative.

The chain has TRBV5-1 and TRBJ1-1, with a possible D match to TRBD1 (5 bases). The length of the CDR3 is 14 residues. Germline CDR1 is SGHRS and CDR2 is YFSETQ. The V and J ends lost 3 bases and 4 bases respectively, with 13 bases between them. CDR3: CASSWQGKGTEAFF. DNA for the CDR3: TGCGCCAGCAGCTGGCAGGGTAAGGGCACTGAAGCTTTCTTT.

This chain joins TRBV7-9 and TRBJ1-1; no firm D call. The CDR3 is 13 amino acids. CDR1 is SEHNR, CDR2 FQNEAQ, per germline (reference sequence). Trimming left V 5 bases short and J 3 bases short, with 10 bases between. The CDR3 loop is CASSLSGDTEAFF. In nucleotides, the CDR3 is TGTGCCAGCAGCCTATCGGGTGACACTGAAGCTTTCTTT. Together with reference TRBV7-9 and TRBJ1-1, the CDR3 gives the full variable domain: DTGVSQNPRHKITKRGQNVTFRCDPISEHNRLYWYRQTLGQGPEFLTYFQNEAQLEKSRLLSDRFSAERPKGSFSTLEIQRTEQGDSAMYLCASSLSGDTEAFFGQGTRLTVV.

This chain uses TRBV27 with TRBJ2-6; the match to TRBD1 covers 9 bases. The J segment lost 2 bases and the V segment lost 2 bases, leaving 7 bases of the junction unmatched. Germline loops: CDR1 MNHEY, CDR2 SMNVEV (reference sequence). The CDR3 consists of 18 residues. For the CDR3, the DNA is TGTGCCAGCAGTTTAATAACAGGGGGCTCGACTGGGGCCAACGTCCTGACTTTC. Its protein product is CASSLITGGSTGANVLTF.

The V gene is TRBV5-4, the J gene TRBJ2-3; maybe TRBD1 (6 bases). Trimming stripped 0 bases from V and 4 bases from J, with 15 bases between. CDR3 length: 16 residues. The germline CDR1 and CDR2 sequences are SGHNT and YYREEE (reference sequence). In DNA, the CDR3 is TGTGCCAGCAGCTTGGTGGCAGGGGCGATGGCAGATACGCAGTATTTT. Protein: CASSLVAGAMADTQYF.

As regards this clone: A much bigger clone sits one base away, suggesting this may be a read error. Other DNA sequences in the same sample also yield this CDR3. The chain joins TRBV4-1 to TRBJ2-3, with TRBD2 matching 8 bases. The V and J ends lost 1 base and 4 bases, in that order; junction bases with no gene match: 7. Germline values: CDR1 MGHRA, CDR2 YSYEKL. The length of the CDR3 is 16 residues. CDR3 bases: TGCGCCAGCAGCCAAGGGACCGGGGGGGGAGCAGATACGCAGTATTTT. Translation: CASSQGTGGGADTQYF.

This clone showed up just once. The chain combines TRBV11-3 with TRBJ2-7; no firm D call. CDR1 and CDR2 (germline): SGHNT, YENEEA. CDR3 length equals 15 residues. Trimming shortened V by 1 base and J by 2 bases, and 12 bases separated the two germline ends. The DNA of the CDR3 is TGTGCCAGCAGCTTAGGGCAGTCCCCTCCCTACGAGCAGTACTTC. Translation: CASSLGQSPPYEQYF.

This clone occurred a few times. V gene TRBV5-1 combines with J gene TRBJ2-7; no clear D gene. The ends were cut back, 7 bases at V and 0 bases at J, with 11 bases in the middle. Germline V gene data show CDR1 as SGHRS and CDR2 as YFSETQ. This CDR3 has 13 residues. CDR3 sequence: CASGERSSYEQYF. The CDR3 nucleotides read TGCGCCAGCGGAGAACGGAGCTCCTACGAGCAGTACTTC.

The J gene is TRBJ1-4, the V gene TRBV1; TRBD1, the table's D call, lacks a check against the DNA. TRBV1 corresponds to a pseudogene. The CDR3 runs 19 residues. Here the CDR3 reads CTSSQTLTGGAATNEKLFF. The CDR3 coding sequence is TGCACCAGCAGCCAAACCTTAACCGGTGGGGCAGCAACTAATGAAAAACTGTTTTTT.

This chain connects TRBV27 to TRBJ2-7; TRBD1 is a possible D gene (5 bases). The CDR3 consists of 15 residues. Trimming shortened V by 6 bases and J by 0 bases, and 15 bases separated the two germline ends. Germline V gives CDR1 MNHEY, CDR2 SMNVEV (reference sequence). The CDR3 region has the DNA TGTGCCAGCAGCTCCGAAGGGGTCTCCTCCTACGAGCAGTACTTC. This gives the protein CASSSEGVSSYEQYF.

This rearrangement joins TRBV11-1 to TRBJ2-3, with 8 bases matching TRBD2. Per germline, CDR1 SGHAT and CDR2 FQDESV (reference sequence). The CDR3 is made up of 16 amino acids. Losses at the gene ends were 3 bases for V and 2 bases for J; bases not matched to a gene: 7. CDR3 nucleotides: TGTGCCAGCAGCTTTACCGGACTAGCTACCACAGATACGCAGTATTTT. It translates to CASSFTGLATTDTQYF.

This clone was picked up one time. This chain uses TRBV28 with TRBJ1-1; D is perhaps TRBD1 (5 bases). V lost 2 bases and J lost 0, with 13 bases in between. The CDR3 covers 16 residues. Germline lookup yields CDR1 MDHEN and CDR2 SYDVKM. CDR3 protein: CASSLGGAGMNTEAFF. The DNA for the CDR3 is TGTGCCAGCAGTTTAGGAGGGGCTGGGATGAACACTGAAGCTTTCTTT.

The J gene is TRBJ1-1, the V gene TRBV5-6; D is possibly TRBD1 (5 bases). Germline loops: CDR1 SGHDT, CDR2 YYEEEE. This CDR3 has 16 residues. V lost 0 bases to trimming and J lost 5 bases, with 17 bases between them. Here the CDR3 DNA reads TGTGCCAGCAGCTTGGACCGGCGGAAGGGGCGGACTGAAGCTTTCTTT. As protein: CASSLDRRKGRTEAFF.

This chain joins TRBV30 and TRBJ2-1, with D maybe TRBD2 (5 bases). In germline, CDR1 is GTSNPN, CDR2 SVGIG (reference sequence). The V gene lost 2 bases and the J gene lost 7 bases, with 9 bases spanning the gap. The length of the CDR3 is 12 residues. CDR3 sequence: CAWSLSGNEQFF. The CDR3 coding sequence is TGTGCCTGGAGTCTCAGCGGTAATGAGCAGTTCTTC.

The chain has TRBV5-8 and TRBJ2-3; maybe TRBD1 (6 bases). CDR1 and CDR2 from the germline V gene are SGHTS and YDEGEE. Trimming removed 3 bases at V and 5 bases at J, with 19 bases between. The CDR3 sequence is 16 residues long. The CDR3 is CASSSGAYKSLDTQYF. The CDR3 DNA reads as TGTGCCAGCAGCTCAGGGGCTTACAAATCCCTAGATACGCAGTATTTT.

The V and J genes are TRBV5-4 and TRBJ1-1, with 7 nucleotides matching TRBD1. The CDR3 has 14 residues. V lost 1 base to trimming and J lost 5 bases; unmatched junction nucleotides: 5. Germline CDR1 SGHNT, CDR2 YYREEE (reference sequence). CDR3 sequence (DNA): TGTGCCAGCAGCTTGTCAGGGGGTGGGACTGAAGCTTTCTTT. This encodes CASSLSGGGTEAFF.

This chain connects TRBV9 to TRBJ2-5; a weak D match, TRBD1 (6 bases). The germline CDR1 and CDR2 sequences are SGDLS and YYNGEE. This CDR3 comprises 15 residues. Trimming removed 4 bases at V and 2 bases at J, with 15 bases between. The CDR3 here is CASSSGQRPQETQYF. The CDR3 DNA reads TGTGCCAGCAGCTCCGGACAGAGACCTCAAGAGACCCAGTACTTC.

J is TRBJ2-5 and V is TRBV4-1; 13 bases match TRBD2. The CDR3 runs 15 residues. V was clipped by 4 bases and J by 7 bases; unmatched bases: 6. Germline CDR1 MGHRA, CDR2 YSYEKL. CDR3 in amino acids: CASSRLGLAGATQYF. The CDR3 DNA is TGCGCCAGCAGCCGCCTAGGACTAGCGGGAGCGACCCAGTACTTC.

The J gene is TRBJ2-3, the V gene TRBV11-2, with 11 bases matching TRBD2. The germline gives CDR1 SGHAT, CDR2 FQNNGV. This CDR3 has 15 amino acids. V dropped 2 bases and J dropped 5; count of bases not matched to a gene: 3. The CDR3 loop is CASSLNGLAGDTQYF. The CDR3 DNA follows: TGTGCCAGCAGCTTAAACGGACTAGCGGGAGATACGCAGTATTTT.

J is TRBJ2-3 and V is TRBV29-1; D is undetermined. This CDR3 is 11 amino acids long. The V and J ends lost 4 bases and 6 bases respectively, with 8 bases between them. The V gene's germline CDR1 is SQVTM and CDR2 ANQGSEA. The CDR3 DNA reads as TGCAGCGTTGTGAGGCTCGATACGCAGTATTTT. The encoded protein is CSVVRLDTQYF.

The chain carries TRBV9 and TRBJ2-5, with D unresolved. CDR3 length: 13 amino acids. V was pared by 1 base and J by 5 bases, with 9 bases between. Germline V gene data show CDR1 as SGDLS and CDR2 as YYNGEE. The CDR3 nucleotides are TGTGCCAGCAGCGTATCTGAAGAGGAGACCCAGTACTTC. Protein: CASSVSEEETQYF.

This clone was seen more than once but under ten times. The V gene is TRBV10-3, the J gene TRBJ2-1, with D tentatively TRBD1 (5 bases). V lost 3 bases and J lost 8, with 17 bases in between. The CDR3 covers 15 residues. Per the germline V gene, CDR1 is ENHRY and CDR2 is SYGVKD. Here the CDR3 DNA reads TGTGCCATCAGTGATTCACGGACAATCGGCCATGAGCAGTTCTTC. It is translated as CAISDSRTIGHEQFF.

This chain links TRBV28 with TRBJ1-2; possibly TRBD1 for D (5 bases). Trimming pared 3 bases from V and 6 bases from J, leaving 14 bases between. The length of the CDR3 is 14 residues. Looked up from germline, CDR1 is MDHEN and CDR2 is SYDVKM. CDR3 coding DNA: TGTGCCAGCAGTTTCGGGGGGAACTCTGATGGCTACACCTTC. It is translated as CASSFGGNSDGYTF.

The rearrangement joins TRBV11-2 to TRBJ1-3; 7 bases agree with TRBD1. The CDR3 is 15 residues long. Per the germline V gene, CDR1 is SGHAT and CDR2 is FQNNGV. The ends lost 5 bases at V and 2 bases at J; junction bases unmatched: 6. This chain's CDR3 is CASSLGDRPGNTIYF. In DNA, the CDR3 is TGTGCCAGCAGCCTCGGGGACAGACCTGGAAACACCATATATTTT.